The rows below give T cell receptor beta chains drawn from one sample of a study of blood T cell repertoires in COVID-19. Assay: immunoSEQ multiplex PCR; the TCRdb copy retains only in-frame clones and omits some. The data contain tens of thousands of clones, about 92% of them singletons. The sample was peripheral blood. Receptors were obtained from a man aged 50 or older with acute or convalescent COVID-19. Both conserved end residues are part of each CDR3. D genes are given only for firm matches. Rows may omit the clone size; those that give it use once, few, many or a size class.

v_gene	abundance	j_gene	d_gene	CDR3aa	CDR3nt
TRBV5-1	NA	TRBJ2-1	NA	CASSLRDFVNEQFF	TGCGCCAGCAGCCTCCGGGACTTCGTCAATGAGCAGTTCTTC
TRBV27	NA	TRBJ2-5	TRBD2	CASSLTSGQETQYF	TGTGCCAGCAGCCTGACTAGCGGTCAAGAGACCCAGTACTTC
TRBV20-1	NA	TRBJ1-1	NA	CSASSWGRWNTEAFF	TGCAGTGCTAGTAGCTGGGGGCGGTGGAACACTGAAGCTTTCTTT
TRBV11-2	NA	TRBJ2-7	TRBD2	CASSPLLAGASYEQYF	TGTGCCAGCAGCCCTTTACTAGCGGGGGCCTCCTACGAGCAGTACTTC
TRBV13	NA	TRBJ2-1	NA	CASSLERNLNEQFF	TGTGCCAGCAGCTTAGAGAGAAACCTTAATGAGCAGTTCTTC
TRBV5-1	NA	TRBJ2-1	TRBD2	CASSSGTSGSYEQFF	TGCGCCAGCAGCTCAGGGACTAGCGGGAGTTATGAGCAGTTCTTC
TRBV19	NA	TRBJ1-2	NA	CASTTMPGFYGYTF	TGTGCCAGTACTACGATGCCCGGTTTCTATGGCTACACCTTC
TRBV2	NA	TRBJ2-7	TRBD1	CASSEVGQAVAWQYF	TGTGCCAGCAGTGAAGTTGGACAGGCCGTCGCATGGCAGTACTTC
TRBV6-5	NA	TRBJ1-5	NA	CASSYSITNNQPQHF	TGTGCCAGCAGTTACTCGATTACTAACAATCAGCCCCAGCATTTT
TRBV7-9	NA	TRBJ2-7	NA	CASSLAGANEQYF	TGTGCCAGCAGCTTAGCGGGAGCTAATGAGCAGTACTTC
TRBV11-3	once	TRBJ1-1	NA	CASSLGDTEAFF	TGTGCCAGCAGCTTAGGAGACACTGAAGCTTTCTTT
TRBV28	NA	TRBJ1-5	NA	CASSLRTYSNQPQHF	TGTGCCAGCAGTTTACGAACTTATAGCAATCAGCCCCAGCATTTT
TRBV29-1	NA	TRBJ1-4	TRBD1	CSGGDRPGEKLFF	TGCAGCGGCGGGGACAGGCCGGGTGAAAAACTGTTTTTT
TRBV27	NA	TRBJ2-1	TRBD2	CASSLPGTSGTREQFF	TGTGCCAGCAGTTTACCTGGGACTAGCGGGACTCGGGAGCAGTTCTTC
TRBV9	NA	TRBJ2-2	NA	CASSATLGHPNTGELFF	TGTGCCAGCTCTGCCACCCTGGGACACCCAAACACCGGGGAGCTGTTTTTT
TRBV18	NA	TRBJ1-6	NA	CASSPGPLRDSPLHF	TGTGCCAGCTCACCAGGGCCCCTTCGTGATTCACCCCTCCACTTT
TRBV24-1	NA	TRBJ2-7	TRBD1	CATSGQGVKGYEQYF	TGTGCCACCAGCGGACAGGGGGTTAAGGGCTACGAGCAGTACTTC
TRBV19	NA	TRBJ1-5	NA	CASSIGQLVGNQPQHF	TGTGCCAGTAGTATCGGACAGCTGGTGGGAAATCAGCCCCAGCATTTT
TRBV12-3/TRBV12-4	NA	TRBJ1-2	NA	CASSFSDYGYTF	TGTGCCAGCAGTTTTAGTGACTATGGCTACACCTTC
TRBV9	NA	TRBJ1-3	TRBD1	CASSAWDRAGNTIYF	TGTGCCAGCAGCGCATGGGACAGGGCGGGAAACACCATATATTTT
TRBV2	once	TRBJ1-2	NA	CASSGEDRLGNGYTF	TGTGCCAGCAGTGGCGAAGACAGACTTGGGAATGGCTACACCTTC
TRBV9	NA	TRBJ2-1	TRBD2	CASSARVAGNNEQFF	TGTGCCAGCAGCGCCCGGGTAGCGGGGAACAATGAGCAGTTCTTC
TRBV29-1	NA	TRBJ1-2	NA	CSVITGFDGYTF	TGCAGCGTTATAACAGGGTTTGATGGCTACACCTTC
TRBV25-1	NA	TRBJ1-5	NA	CASSGGISNQPQHF	TGTGCCAGCAGTGGCGGAATTAGCAATCAGCCCCAGCATTTT
TRBV4-3	NA	TRBJ1-1	NA	CASSHLTGTEAFF	TGCGCCAGCAGCCATCTTACCGGCACTGAAGCTTTCTTT
TRBV6-5	NA	TRBJ1-2	TRBD1	CASSQLGQANYGYTF	TGTGCCAGCAGTCAACTTGGACAGGCCAACTATGGCTACACCTTC
TRBV6-4	NA	TRBJ1-2	TRBD1	CASSPRQGFGGYTF	TGTGCCAGCAGTCCGAGACAGGGATTCGGCGGCTACACCTTC
TRBV18	NA	TRBJ1-5	NA	CASSPAGGNQPQHF	TGTGCCAGCTCACCAGCGGGGGGGAATCAGCCCCAGCATTTT